Each of the 18 T cell receptor beta chains below was sequenced from the same sample in a study of T-cell memory formation after mild COVID-19. TCRdb re-called the 5' RACE reads with MiXCR, one entry per CDR3 protein. The sample includes over 500,000 distinct CDR3 sequences, about 18% of them seen just once. Material for sequencing was PBMCs or a T cell subset sorted from them (not recorded which). The source is an adult woman who had mild COVID-19 (a few samples of this study predate the infection). Cell type and time point are not known.

This sequence joins TRBV9 and TRBJ1-6; a weak D match, TRBD1 (5 bases). V was clipped by 0 bases and J by 6 bases, with 13 bases between them. The CDR3 spans 16 residues. Germline-derived CDR1 and CDR2 are SGDLS and YYNGEE. The CDR3 here is CASSVGQGALNSPLHF. The CDR3 DNA sequence: TGTGCCAGCAGCGTAGGTCAGGGCGCACTTAATTCACCCCTCCACTTT.

The sample holds a few counts of this clonotype. The chain links TRBV12-3 or TRBV12-4 to TRBJ2-1; no definite D call. Trimming pared 2 bases from V and 5 bases from J, leaving 10 bases between. This CDR3 spans 14 amino acids. In DNA, the CDR3 is TGTGCCAGCAGTTTAAGAACGACCCACAATGAGCAGTTCTTC. The encoded protein is CASSLRTTHNEQFF.

The V and J genes are TRBV6-5 and TRBJ2-7; 8 nucleotides match TRBD2. The CDR3 has 17 amino acids. From germline, CDR1 is MNHEY and CDR2 SVGAGI. The J segment lost 4 bases and the V segment lost 0 bases, leaving 11 bases of the junction unmatched. The DNA for the CDR3 is TGTGCCAGCAGTTACTCCTGGTTAGGTAGCGGGAAATACGAGCAGTACTTC. Translating gives CASSYSWLGSGKYEQYF.

This clonotype turned up a few times. The rearrangement joins TRBV7-2 to TRBJ1-2; D gene unclear. V lost 0 bases and J lost 4, with 15 bases in between. This CDR3 is 16 amino acids long. Germline CDR1 SGHTA, CDR2 FQGNSA. This chain's CDR3 is CASSLAQTKTSYGYTF. Here the CDR3 DNA reads TGTGCCAGCAGCTTAGCCCAGACAAAGACCAGCTATGGCTACACCTTC.

This rearrangement joins TRBV20-1 to TRBJ2-7, with TRBD2 matching over 11 bases. Germline V gene sequence: CDR1 DFQATT, CDR2 SNEGSKA (reference sequence). The CDR3 is made up of 16 amino acids. After removal of 3 bases from V and 3 bases from J, the junction contained 10 bases not matched to a gene. CDR3: CSASSPTSGSFYEQYF. The CDR3 DNA reads TGCAGTGCTAGCAGTCCCACTAGCGGGAGCTTCTACGAGCAGTACTTC.

This clonotype was seen a few times. The rearrangement uses TRBV30 and TRBJ1-3; D is undetermined. Germline loops: CDR1 GTSNPN, CDR2 SVGIG (reference sequence). This CDR3 region has 11 residues. Trimming removed 0 bases from V and 10 bases from J, with 7 bases in between. CDR3 residues: CAWSVEATIYF. CDR3 nucleotides: TGTGCCTGGAGTGTAGAGGCGACCATATATTTT.

Here the CDR3 reads CAISEEGGEQFF. The CDR3, as DNA: TGTGCCATCAGTGAGGAAGGTGGTGAGCAGTTCTTC. The rearrangement uses TRBV10-3 and TRBJ2-1; D gene unclear. V gave up 2 bases and J gave up 9 bases, with 8 bases separating them. CDR3 length equals 12 residues. Looked up from germline, CDR1 is ENHRY and CDR2 is SYGVKD.

V and J are TRBV3-1 and TRBJ1-2; TRBD1 might be the D (6 bases). Germline assignment: CDR1 LGHDT and CDR2 YNNKEL (reference sequence). The CDR3 contains 16 residues. The germline V and J ends were trimmed by 0 bases and 4 bases, with 15 bases remaining between them. The CDR3 here is CASSQDRRAGAYGYTF. CDR3 nucleotide sequence: TGTGCCAGCAGCCAAGATAGGAGGGCAGGGGCCTATGGCTACACCTTC.

The chain uses TRBV9 and TRBJ2-1, with 9 bases identical to TRBD2. V dropped 0 bases and J dropped 8; count of bases not matched to a gene: 3. This CDR3 contains 14 residues. CDR1 is SGDLS and CDR2 is YYNGEE in the germline V gene. The CDR3 here is CASSVETSGDEQFF. In DNA, the CDR3 is TGTGCCAGCAGCGTAGAGACTAGCGGCGATGAGCAGTTCTTC.

The rearrangement uses TRBV18 and TRBJ2-2; D is ambiguous. V dropped 0 bases and J dropped 0 bases, with 5 bases sitting between them. This CDR3 region has 15 residues. Germline lookup yields CDR1 KGHSH and CDR2 LQKENI. The CDR3 protein is CASSPPEPNTGELFF. The CDR3 bases are TGTGCCAGCTCACCACCGGAGCCGAACACCGGGGAGCTGTTTTTT.

The V and J genes are TRBV19 and TRBJ1-2; D is perhaps TRBD1 (6 bases). In germline, CDR1 is LNHDA, CDR2 SQIVND (reference sequence). The V and J ends lost 8 bases and 6 bases respectively, with 7 bases between them. CDR3 length: 10 residues. CDR3 region: CASQGHGYTF. CDR3 coding DNA: TGTGCCAGTCAGGGGCATGGCTACACCTTC.

This clonotype was seen at least ten times. One end of the junction fails to match germline, which may point to a read error. The rearrangement links TRBV4-1 to TRBJ1-6, with D perhaps TRBD1 (6 bases). The CDR3 length is 14 residues. Germline CDR1 MGHRA, CDR2 YSYEKL. CDR3 loop: CASSQGGSNSPLHF. The CDR3 DNA reads as TGTGCCAGCAGCCAAGGGGGTAGTAATTCACCCCTCCACTTT.

The CDR3 spells CASSSVAATNEKLFF. The DNA of the CDR3 is TGTGCCAGCTCCTCGGTGGCTGCAACTAATGAAAAACTGTTTTTT. The rearrangement links TRBV5-6 to TRBJ1-4; no clear D gene. Germline CDR1 reads SGHDT; CDR2 reads YYEEEE. Deletions cut 7 bases from V and 0 bases from J, with 13 bases between. This CDR3 contains 15 residues.

The V call is TRBV12-3 or TRBV12-4, the J call TRBJ2-7; 13 positions agree with TRBD2. The CDR3 consists of 16 residues. The V segment lost 3 bases and the J segment 4 bases; nucleotides outside the gene matches: 6. CDR3 residues: CASSFNPLAGGYEQYF. In DNA form, the CDR3 reads TGTGCCAGCAGTTTCAACCCACTAGCGGGAGGGTACGAGCAGTACTTC.

This chain links TRBV20-1 with TRBJ2-1; TRBD2 agrees at 8 bases. After removal of 6 bases from V and 0 bases from J, the junction contained 7 bases not matched to a gene. The germline V gene has CDR1 DFQATT and CDR2 SNEGSKA (reference sequence). The CDR3 contains 15 residues. As DNA, the CDR3 is TGCAGTGCCGCTCGACGGGGGGGCTCCTACAATGAGCAGTTCTTC. Amino acid sequence: CSAARRGGSYNEQFF.

This clonotype was counted a few times. This chain uses TRBV29-1 with TRBJ1-2; D gene ambiguous. CDR1 SQVTM and CDR2 ANQGSEA come from the germline V gene. V lost 6 bases and J lost 4, with 6 bases in between. This CDR3 contains 10 residues. This chain's CDR3 is CSVPPYGYTF. CDR3 DNA sequence: TGCAGCGTCCCCCCCTATGGCTACACCTTC.

This clonotype has a handful of counts. V usage is TRBV7-9 and J usage is TRBJ1-4; D call uncertain. Looked up from germline, CDR1 is SEHNR and CDR2 is FQNEAQ (reference sequence). The CDR3 has 15 amino acids. V was trimmed by 4 bases and J by 10 bases, leaving 19 bases between them. The CDR3 region is CASSSQGPPPAKLFF. CDR3 in DNA: TGTGCCAGCAGCTCGCAAGGTCCCCCCCCAGCAAAACTGTTTTTT.

The chain carries TRBV20-1 and TRBJ2-3, with a weak D call TRBD1 (6 bases). Deletions cut 5 bases from V and 1 base from J, with 16 bases between. This CDR3 spans 15 amino acids. Germline V lookup: CDR1 DFQATT, CDR2 SNEGSKA (reference sequence). CDR3 nucleotide sequence: TGCAGTGCTTGGAACCGGGACACAGGCACAGATACGCAGTATTTT. Protein product: CSAWNRDTGTDTQYF.